Listed here are 16 T cell receptor beta chains from one sample, sequenced in a study of blood T cell repertoires in COVID-19. Some clones are missing from TCRdb's copy, which holds only in-frame ones; the method was immunoSEQ multiplex PCR. Of some 220,000 clones in the sample, about 85% were seen once. The source material was peripheral blood. The origin of the receptors is a man aged 45-65 years who had recovered from COVID-19.

The genes are TRBV10-1 and TRBJ1-2; D unclear. The CDR3 totals 12 residues. The V end lost 3 bases, the J end lost 7 bases, and 9 bases lay between the germline ends. Germline V gene data show CDR1 as WNHNN and CDR2 as SYGVQD (reference sequence). This CDR3 reads CASSEPRGGYTF. CDR3 DNA: TGCGCCAGCAGTGAACCGCGAGGTGGCTACACCTTC.

J is TRBJ2-3 and V is TRBV2; 9 nucleotides agree with TRBD1. This CDR3 is 17 amino acids long. Germline V gene data show CDR1 as SNHLY and CDR2 as FYNNEI. J gave up 2 bases and V 5 bases, and 11 bases lay outside the gene matches. CDR3 in amino acids: CASSRTGTGQPTDTQYF. CDR3 nucleotides: TGTGCCAGCAGTAGAACCGGGACAGGGCAACCCACAGATACGCAGTATTTT.

The V and J genes are TRBV5-1 and TRBJ2-7; 8 bases fit TRBD1. The CDR3 length is 15 residues. The trim removed 0 bases at V and 3 bases at J, leaving 5 bases unmatched. Germline CDR1 is SGHRS and CDR2 is YFSETQ. The CDR3 DNA follows: TGCGCCAGCAGCTTGGTCGGACAGGGAAGCTACGAGCAGTACTTC. It codes for CASSLVGQGSYEQYF.

The rearrangement uses TRBV28 and TRBJ2-7; no clear D. Trimming stripped 7 bases from V and 0 bases from J, with 10 bases between. The CDR3 is made up of 13 amino acids. Germline V lookup: CDR1 MDHEN, CDR2 SYDVKM. The CDR3, as DNA: TGTGCCAGCACCAGTTTACCCTCCTACGAGCAGTACTTC. Its protein is CASTSLPSYEQYF.

V gene TRBV29-1 combines with J gene TRBJ2-2, with 7 positions matching TRBD2. The V segment lost 7 bases and the J segment 5 bases; nucleotides outside the gene matches: 13. The CDR3 contains 15 residues. Per the germline V gene, CDR1 is SQVTM and CDR2 is ANQGSEA. CDR3 sequence: CSATGPSGVTGELFF. The CDR3 DNA reads TGCAGCGCTACCGGGCCTAGCGGAGTTACCGGGGAGCTGTTTTTT.

V gene TRBV7-2 combines with J gene TRBJ2-7, with 10 bases that match TRBD2. This CDR3 region has 17 residues. Looked up from germline, CDR1 is SGHTA and CDR2 is FQGNSA. Trimming cost V 1 base and J 0 bases; bases outside gene matches: 6. DNA of the CDR3: TGTGCCAGCAGCTTAGTCCTAGCGGGGGCAAGCTCCTACGAGCAGTACTTC. This gives the protein CASSLVLAGASSYEQYF.

The chain has TRBV27 and TRBJ1-1; 9 bases line up with TRBD1. With V trimmed by 6 bases and J by 3 bases, 5 bases remained unmatched. CDR3 size: 14 residues. Germline V lookup: CDR1 MNHEY, CDR2 SMNVEV (reference sequence). CDR3 loop: CASRLWTGDTEAFF. The CDR3 DNA is TGTGCCAGCAGACTTTGGACAGGGGACACTGAAGCTTTCTTT.

The chain has TRBV10-1 and TRBJ2-2, with TRBD2 matching 10 bases. The CDR3 is 14 amino acids. CDR1 and CDR2 (germline): WNHNN, SYGVQD (reference sequence). Germline trimming cut 8 bases from V and 8 bases from J; bases unmatched to any gene: 8. In DNA, the CDR3 is TGCGCCAGCTCCTGGACTAGCGGAGGGGGGGAGCTGTTTTTT. Its translation is CASSWTSGGGELFF.

V gene TRBV19 combines with J gene TRBJ1-2; D is possibly TRBD1 (5 bases). This CDR3 has 14 amino acids. V was pared by 1 base and J by 2 bases, with 8 bases between. Germline CDR1 reads LNHDA; CDR2 reads SQIVND (reference sequence). CDR3 sequence reads: CASSIGTKNYGYTF. Here the CDR3 DNA reads TGTGCCAGTAGTATAGGGACAAAAAACTATGGCTACACCTTC.

This chain links TRBV7-9 with TRBJ2-7; TRBD1 aligns across 7 bases. The J segment lost 3 bases and the V segment lost 3 bases, leaving 5 bases of the junction unmatched. The CDR3 extends over 14 amino acids. Germline CDR1 and CDR2: SEHNR and FQNEAQ (reference sequence). The CDR3 DNA is TGTGCCAGCAGCTTCCAGCAGGGGGACTACGAGCAGTACTTC. Its protein product is CASSFQQGDYEQYF.

The chain links TRBV27 to TRBJ2-7; 9 bases match TRBD1. Germline trimming cut 3 bases from V and 2 bases from J; bases unmatched to any gene: 5. The CDR3 runs 15 residues. Germline values: CDR1 MNHEY, CDR2 SMNVEV (reference sequence). The CDR3 sequence is CASSLKGQGTYEQYF. The CDR3 DNA follows: TGTGCCAGCAGTTTGAAGGGACAGGGAACCTACGAGCAGTACTTC.

This chain uses TRBV19 with TRBJ2-7, with D perhaps matching TRBD2 (6 bases). The CDR3 extends over 16 amino acids. Germline V gene data show CDR1 as LNHDA and CDR2 as SQIVND (reference sequence). Trimming removed 7 bases from V and 3 bases from J, with 22 bases in between. The CDR3 DNA follows: TGTGCCAGTAACCTATCTAGCGTTCCCTCTGACTACGAGCAGTACTTC. The encoded protein is CASNLSSVPSDYEQYF.

V and J are TRBV6-1 and TRBJ2-5, with D perhaps matching TRBD2 (6 bases). V was clipped by 2 bases and J by 3 bases, with 13 bases between them. Germline lookup yields CDR1 MNHNS and CDR2 SASEGT. This CDR3 is 15 amino acids long. As DNA, the CDR3 is TGTGCCAGCAGTGAACCTGGGACTCTAGAAGAGACCCAGTACTTC. This translates into CASSEPGTLEETQYF.

The chain joins TRBV5-5 to TRBJ2-7; no clear D gene. The germline CDR1 and CDR2 sequences are SGHKS and YYEKEE (reference sequence). The CDR3 totals 13 residues. The V end was cut by 1 base, the J end by 2 bases, with 7 bases between. The CDR3 coding sequence is TGTGCCAGCAGCTTGACAACGACCTACGAGCAGTACTTC. This encodes CASSLTTTYEQYF.

The chain carries TRBV2 and TRBJ2-2, with a possible D match to TRBD1 (5 bases). Trimming cost V 6 bases and J 1 base, with 12 bases left between them. Germline V gene data show CDR1 as SNHLY and CDR2 as FYNNEI. The CDR3 is 15 amino acids. In nucleotides, the CDR3 is TGTGCCAGCAGCGGAGCGACAGTGAACACCGGGGAGCTGTTTTTT. It translates to CASSGATVNTGELFF.

The chain recombines TRBV28 with TRBJ2-1; TRBD1 is a possible D gene (6 bases). The V gene lost 1 base and the J gene lost 10 bases, with 8 bases spanning the gap. This CDR3 has 12 residues. Germline CDR1 reads MDHEN; CDR2 reads SYDVKM. CDR3 in DNA: TGTGCCAGCAGTTTATTACAGGGCGAGCAGTTCTTC. It translates to CASSLLQGEQFF.